These T cell receptor beta chains were read from a single sample in a study of early T cells in non-severe SARS-CoV-2 infection. One entry per CDR3 protein results from TCRdb running MiXCR on the 5' RACE reads. This table holds 40,000 to 45,000 distinct CDR3 sequences, roughly 6.1% found once. The specimen was whole blood, collected at baseline. All receptors come from an adult who was a healthcare worker with PCR-confirmed SARS-CoV-2 infection or an uninfected control (not recorded which). CDR3s include the opening cysteine and the closing phenylalanine or tryptophan. The D gene is left open where the match is weak. Clone size is stated in some rows and not others, as once, few, many or a class when expanded.

TRBV10-2	NA	few	TRBJ1-6	TGCGCCAGCAGTGAAACAGACTATAATTCACCCCTCCACTTT	CASSETDYNSPLHF
TRBV7-2	TRBD1	NA	TRBJ2-7	TGTGCCAGCAAGACCGGGACAGACTACGAGCAGTACTTC	CASKTGTDYEQYF
TRBV12-3/TRBV12-4	NA	many	TRBJ1-2	TGTGCCAGCACCCAGCGGGGGTCCTATGGCTACACCTTC	CASTQRGSYGYTF
TRBV7-2	NA	NA	TRBJ1-3	TGTGCCAGCAGCTTAGCAGGGGCAGGAGCGCGAAACACCATATATTTT	CASSLAGAGARNTIYF
TRBV11-2	TRBD1	many	TRBJ2-1	TGTGCCAGCAGGCTGGGACAGGGCACCCACAATGAGCAGTTCTTC	CASRLGQGTHNEQFF
TRBV20-1	NA	NA	TRBJ2-3	TGCAGTGCAGAGACTGGACACCTGACAGATACGCAGTATTTT	CSAETGHLTDTQYF
TRBV18	TRBD2	many	TRBJ2-1	TGTGCCAGCTCACCCCCCAGGGGTAGCGGGGATCACAATGAGCAGTTCTTC	CASSPPRGSGDHNEQFF
TRBV4-3	TRBD1	few	TRBJ1-1	TGCGCCAGCAGCCGGGGGACAGGGGGCATGAACACTGAAGCTTTCTTT	CASSRGTGGMNTEAFF
TRBV11-2	TRBD2	many	TRBJ2-7	TGTGCCAGCAGCTTCCGGACTAGCGGGGTCACCTACGAGCAGTACTTC	CASSFRTSGVTYEQYF
TRBV4-3	NA	NA	TRBJ2-7	TGCGCCAGCAGCCAAGATTGGGGCTACGAGCAGTACTTC	CASSQDWGYEQYF
TRBV12-3/TRBV12-4	NA	few	TRBJ2-7	TGTGCCAGCAGTTTCGGACCCGGCGAGCAGTACTTC	CASSFGPGEQYF
TRBV9	NA	few	TRBJ2-1	TGTGCCAGCAGGGGGACGGACGGGAATGAGCAGTTCTTC	CASRGTDGNEQFF
TRBV29-1	TRBD2	many	TRBJ2-1	TGCAGCGTTGAACCTAGCGGGAGAGGCAATGAGCAGTTCTTC	CSVEPSGRGNEQFF
TRBV4-2	NA	few	TRBJ2-5	TGTGCCAGCAGCCGGGGGGGCCCCCAAGAGACCCAGTACTTC	CASSRGGPQETQYF
TRBV7-2	NA	many	TRBJ1-4	TGTGCCAGCAGCCCAGATGTGGGCAGGTCTGGAAAACTGTTTTTT	CASSPDVGRSGKLFF
TRBV7-9	NA	many	TRBJ2-3	TGTGCCAGCAGCTGGGGGCGGGGCCCCGCGGATACGCAGTATTTT	CASSWGRGPADTQYF
TRBV9	TRBD2	few	TRBJ2-1	TGTGCCAGCAGCGTAGGAATGGGGAGGGCCGATGAGCAGTTCTTC	CASSVGMGRADEQFF